Listed below are T cell receptor beta chains from one sample, sequenced in a study of CD8+ T cells in alopecia areata. This table comes from immunoSEQ multiplex PCR, and its TCRdb copy is limited to in-frame clones, with some not included. The sample has 150,000 or so clones; 45% to 60% are singletons. Sequencing was carried out using CD4+ T cells sorted from blood. The receptors derive from a human donor with alopecia areata. Both conserved end residues are part of each CDR3. A D gene is named only where the DNA matches it firmly. Size is omitted from some rows. Given values are once, few, many or a class for expanded clones.

V gene: TRBV29-1
D gene: TRBD2
clone size: few
J gene: TRBJ2-1
CDR3 protein: CTFSGIYNEQFF
CDR3 DNA: TGCACCTTTAGCGGGATCTACAATGAGCAGTTCTTC

V gene: TRBV29-1
D gene: .
clone size: .
J gene: TRBJ1-2
CDR3 protein: CSVLTAYGYTF
CDR3 DNA: TGCAGCGTTCTGACGGCATATGGCTACACCTTC

V gene: TRBV11-3
D gene: .
clone size: .
J gene: TRBJ2-2
CDR3 protein: CASTRFRGAANTGELFF
CDR3 DNA: TGTGCCAGCACCCGATTTCGTGGGGCCGCGAACACCGGGGAGCTGTTTTTT

V gene: TRBV4-1
D gene: TRBD1
clone size: few
J gene: TRBJ2-7
CDR3 protein: CASSQASRQGAYEQYF
CDR3 DNA: TGCGCCAGCAGCCAAGCAAGCCGACAGGGGGCCTACGAGCAGTACTTC

V gene: TRBV7-9
D gene: TRBD2
clone size: few
J gene: TRBJ2-5
CDR3 protein: CASSFSIGRASETQYF
CDR3 DNA: TGTGCCAGCAGCTTCTCGATCGGGAGGGCGTCGGAGACCCAGTACTTC

V gene: TRBV6-1
D gene: .
clone size: .
J gene: TRBJ2-1
CDR3 protein: CASSDNEQFF
CDR3 DNA: TGTGCCAGCAGCGACAATGAGCAGTTCTTC

V gene: TRBV7-2
D gene: .
clone size: .
J gene: TRBJ2-5
CDR3 protein: CASSLVAPQETQYF
CDR3 DNA: TGTGCCAGCAGCTTAGTAGCGCCCCAAGAGACCCAGTACTTC

V gene: TRBV5-1
D gene: .
clone size: .
J gene: TRBJ2-1
CDR3 protein: CASSLVRLVDEQFF
CDR3 DNA: TGCGCCAGCAGCTTGGTCCGGCTGGTGGATGAGCAGTTCTTC

V gene: TRBV19
D gene: .
clone size: .
J gene: TRBJ2-5
CDR3 protein: CATQSLETQYF
CDR3 DNA: TGTGCCACCCAATCGCTCGAGACCCAGTACTTC

V gene: TRBV7-9
D gene: TRBD1
clone size: few
J gene: TRBJ2-1
CDR3 protein: CASSKAAGGDSEFF
CDR3 DNA: TGTGCCAGCAGCAAGGCGGCAGGGGGCGATTCAGAGTTCTTC

V gene: TRBV5-4
D gene: TRBD2
clone size: .
J gene: TRBJ2-1
CDR3 protein: CASSLGLAGALNEQFF
CDR3 DNA: TGTGCCAGCAGCTTGGGACTAGCGGGAGCCCTCAATGAGCAGTTCTTC

V gene: TRBV7-9
D gene: TRBD2
clone size: few
J gene: TRBJ2-7
CDR3 protein: CASSRTSGAAYEQYF
CDR3 DNA: TGTGCCAGCAGCCGGACTAGCGGAGCGGCCTACGAGCAGTACTTC

V gene: TRBV5-1
D gene: .
clone size: .
J gene: TRBJ1-1
CDR3 protein: CASSLGTVNTEAFF
CDR3 DNA: TGCGCCAGCAGCTTAGGGACGGTGAACACTGAAGCTTTCTTT

V gene: TRBV29-1
D gene: TRBD2
clone size: .
J gene: TRBJ2-7
CDR3 protein: CSVERLAGMGEQYF
CDR3 DNA: TGCAGCGTGGAAAGACTAGCGGGAATGGGCGAGCAGTACTTC

V gene: TRBV7-9
D gene: .
clone size: .
J gene: TRBJ2-7
CDR3 protein: CASSAPPGRRLSYEQYF
CDR3 DNA: TGTGCCAGCAGCGCCCCACCGGGACGCAGGTTATCCTACGAGCAGTACTTC

V gene: TRBV5-1
D gene: .
clone size: .
J gene: TRBJ2-1
CDR3 protein: CASSLNPPGAPRSEQFF
CDR3 DNA: TGCGCCAGCAGCTTGAACCCCCCGGGAGCGCCCCGGAGTGAGCAGTTCTTC

V gene: TRBV30
D gene: .
clone size: .
J gene: TRBJ1-1
CDR3 protein: CAWSLRSNTEAFF
CDR3 DNA: TGTGCCTGGAGTCTACGGTCGAACACTGAAGCTTTCTTT

V gene: TRBV9
D gene: .
clone size: few
J gene: TRBJ2-2
CDR3 protein: CASSSRDSPPGELFF
CDR3 DNA: TGTGCCAGCAGCAGCCGGGACTCCCCACCCGGGGAGCTGTTTTTT

V gene: TRBV7-3
D gene: TRBD2
clone size: .
J gene: TRBJ2-7
CDR3 protein: CASSRTSGLYEQYF
CDR3 DNA: TGTGCCAGCAGCCGGACTAGCGGCCTTTACGAGCAGTACTTC

V gene: TRBV4-2
D gene: .
clone size: .
J gene: TRBJ1-5
CDR3 protein: CASSQDREGRGQPQHF
CDR3 DNA: TGTGCCAGCAGCCAAGACAGGGAAGGACGGGGACAGCCCCAGCATTTT

V gene: TRBV5-8
D gene: .
clone size: .
J gene: TRBJ1-4
CDR3 protein: CASSYSGTREKLFF
CDR3 DNA: TGTGCCAGCAGCTATTCCGGGACACGAGAAAAACTGTTTTTT

V gene: TRBV29-1
D gene: TRBD1
clone size: .
J gene: TRBJ2-5
CDR3 protein: CSVESDRGRETQYF
CDR3 DNA: TGCAGCGTTGAATCGGACAGGGGGCGTGAGACCCAGTACTTC

V gene: TRBV29-1
D gene: .
clone size: few
J gene: TRBJ2-1
CDR3 protein: CSVQFDNEQFF
CDR3 DNA: TGCAGCGTTCAGTTTGACAATGAGCAGTTCTTC

V gene: TRBV7-9
D gene: .
clone size: .
J gene: TRBJ2-5
CDR3 protein: CASSPPAEETQYF
CDR3 DNA: TGTGCCAGCAGCCCACCAGCGGAAGAGACCCAGTACTTC

V gene: TRBV9
D gene: .
clone size: .
J gene: TRBJ2-5
CDR3 protein: CASSPTRGPETQYF
CDR3 DNA: TGTGCCAGCAGCCCCACCCGCGGGCCGGAGACCCAGTACTTC

V gene: TRBV19
D gene: .
clone size: .
J gene: TRBJ1-2
CDR3 protein: CASSIDADRGLYGYTF
CDR3 DNA: TGTGCCAGTAGTATAGACGCCGACAGAGGCCTCTATGGCTACACCTTC

V gene: TRBV29-1
D gene: .
clone size: .
J gene: TRBJ1-1
CDR3 protein: CSVEGGGLTEAFF
CDR3 DNA: TGCAGCGTTGAGGGGGGGGGTTTGACTGAAGCTTTCTTT

V gene: TRBV5-1
D gene: .
clone size: once
J gene: TRBJ2-6
CDR3 protein: CASSLGGPGANVLTF
CDR3 DNA: TGCGCCAGCAGCTTGGGGGGACCTGGGGCCAACGTCCTGACTTTC

V gene: TRBV30
D gene: .
clone size: .
J gene: TRBJ2-1
CDR3 protein: CAWRKTRGGEQFF
CDR3 DNA: TGTGCCTGGAGAAAGACTAGAGGGGGTGAGCAGTTCTTC

V gene: TRBV7-9
D gene: TRBD1
clone size: .
J gene: TRBJ1-2
CDR3 protein: CASSSRTGLGYTF
CDR3 DNA: TGTGCCAGCAGCTCCCGGACAGGGCTTGGCTACACCTTC

V gene: TRBV5-1
D gene: TRBD2
clone size: .
J gene: TRBJ2-1
CDR3 protein: CASSSGVLAGGVDEQFF
CDR3 DNA: TGCGCCAGCAGCTCCGGGGTTTTAGCGGGAGGAGTAGATGAGCAGTTCTTC

V gene: TRBV4-1
D gene: .
clone size: .
J gene: TRBJ2-2
CDR3 protein: CASSQEASDKNTGELFF
CDR3 DNA: TGCGCCAGCAGCCAAGAGGCATCAGACAAGAACACCGGGGAGCTGTTTTTT

V gene: TRBV30
D gene: .
clone size: .
J gene: TRBJ2-7
CDR3 protein: CAWTTGLRSYEQYF
CDR3 DNA: TGTGCCTGGACCACAGGACTCCGATCCTACGAGCAGTACTTC

V gene: TRBV29-1
D gene: .
clone size: once
J gene: TRBJ1-1
CDR3 protein: CSVRANTEAFF
CDR3 DNA: TGCAGCGTTCGGGCGAACACTGAAGCTTTCTTT

V gene: TRBV6-5
D gene: .
clone size: few
J gene: TRBJ2-1
CDR3 protein: CASSAGITWREQFF
CDR3 DNA: TGTGCCAGCAGTGCCGGGATTACGTGGAGGGAGCAGTTCTTC

V gene: TRBV29-1
D gene: TRBD2
clone size: .
J gene: TRBJ2-1
CDR3 protein: CSVEETAGVSEQFF
CDR3 DNA: TGCAGCGTTGAAGAAACAGCGGGAGTCTCTGAGCAGTTCTTC

V gene: TRBV6-5
D gene: .
clone size: .
J gene: TRBJ2-7
CDR3 protein: CASSYSNLGGAYEQYF
CDR3 DNA: TGTGCCAGCAGTTACTCGAATCTGGGCGGCGCCTACGAGCAGTACTTC

V gene: TRBV2
D gene: .
clone size: few
J gene: TRBJ2-1
CDR3 protein: CASNYFNEQFF
CDR3 DNA: TGTGCCAGCAATTATTTCAATGAGCAGTTCTTC

V gene: TRBV4-1
D gene: TRBD2
clone size: .
J gene: TRBJ2-2
CDR3 protein: CASSQGGLAGVGTGEPFF
CDR3 DNA: TGCGCCAGCAGCCAAGGGGGACTAGCGGGAGTAGGAACCGGGGAGCCGTTTTTT

V gene: TRBV7-9
D gene: .
clone size: .
J gene: TRBJ2-3
CDR3 protein: CASSRIMPGRWADTQYF
CDR3 DNA: TGTGCCAGCAGCCGCATCATGCCGGGACGTTGGGCAGATACGCAGTATTTT

V gene: TRBV7-9
D gene: .
clone size: few
J gene: TRBJ1-1
CDR3 protein: CASSPTKNTEAFF
CDR3 DNA: TGTGCCAGCAGCCCCACAAAGAACACTGAAGCTTTCTTT

V gene: TRBV5-1
D gene: .
clone size: .
J gene: TRBJ2-1
CDR3 protein: CASSWDQRLEQFF
CDR3 DNA: TGCGCCAGCAGCTGGGATCAGAGGCTTGAGCAGTTCTTC

V gene: TRBV7-9
D gene: TRBD1
clone size: .
J gene: TRBJ2-7
CDR3 protein: CASSPRDREHEQYF
CDR3 DNA: TGTGCCAGCAGCCCCCGGGACAGGGAACACGAGCAGTACTTC